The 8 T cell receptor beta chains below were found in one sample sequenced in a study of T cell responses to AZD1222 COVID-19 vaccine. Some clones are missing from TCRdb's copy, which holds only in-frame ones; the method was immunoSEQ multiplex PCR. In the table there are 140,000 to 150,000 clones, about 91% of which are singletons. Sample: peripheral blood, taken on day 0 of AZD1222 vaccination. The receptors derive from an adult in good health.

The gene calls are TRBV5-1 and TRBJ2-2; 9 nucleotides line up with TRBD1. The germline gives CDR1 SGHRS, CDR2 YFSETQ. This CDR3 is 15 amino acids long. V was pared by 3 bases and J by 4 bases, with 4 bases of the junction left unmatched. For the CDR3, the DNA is TGCGCCAGCAGCTGGACAGGGGATAGCACCGGGGAGCTGTTTTTT. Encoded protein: CASSWTGDSTGELFF.

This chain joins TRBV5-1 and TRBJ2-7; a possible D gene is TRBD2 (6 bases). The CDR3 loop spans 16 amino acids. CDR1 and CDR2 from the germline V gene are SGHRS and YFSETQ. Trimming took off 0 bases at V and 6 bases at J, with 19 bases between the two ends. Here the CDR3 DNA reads TGCGCCAGCAGCTTGGGGGGAGGACCTTTCGGGGGCGAGCAGTACTTC. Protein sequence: CASSLGGGPFGGEQYF.

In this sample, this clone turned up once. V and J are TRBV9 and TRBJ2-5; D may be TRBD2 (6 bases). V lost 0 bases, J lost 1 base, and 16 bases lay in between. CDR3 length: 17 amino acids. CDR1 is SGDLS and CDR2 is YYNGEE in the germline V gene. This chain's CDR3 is CASSVGGFRGSQETQYF. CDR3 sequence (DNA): TGTGCCAGCAGCGTAGGGGGATTTCGGGGGAGCCAAGAGACCCAGTACTTC.

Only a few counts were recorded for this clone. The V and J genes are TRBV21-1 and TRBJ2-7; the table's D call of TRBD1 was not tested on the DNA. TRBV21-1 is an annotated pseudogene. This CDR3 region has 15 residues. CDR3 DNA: TGTGCCAGCAGCAAAGCCGGGGACAGCCCCTACGAGCAGTACTTC. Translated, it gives CASSKAGDSPYEQYF.

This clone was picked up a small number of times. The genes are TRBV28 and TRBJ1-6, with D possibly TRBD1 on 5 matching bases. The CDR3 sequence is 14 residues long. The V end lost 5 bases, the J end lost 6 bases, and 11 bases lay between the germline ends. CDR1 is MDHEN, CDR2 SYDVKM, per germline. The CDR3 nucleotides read TGTGCCAGCAGTGTCGGGACGGGTAATTCACCCCTCCACTTT. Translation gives CASSVGTGNSPLHF.

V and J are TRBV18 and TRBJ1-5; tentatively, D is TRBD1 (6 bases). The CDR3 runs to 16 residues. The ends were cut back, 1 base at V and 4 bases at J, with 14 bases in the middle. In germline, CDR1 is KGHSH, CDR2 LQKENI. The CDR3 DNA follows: TGTGCCAGCTCACCACGGGAAGGCACAGGGAATCAGCCCCAGCATTTT. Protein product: CASSPREGTGNQPQHF.

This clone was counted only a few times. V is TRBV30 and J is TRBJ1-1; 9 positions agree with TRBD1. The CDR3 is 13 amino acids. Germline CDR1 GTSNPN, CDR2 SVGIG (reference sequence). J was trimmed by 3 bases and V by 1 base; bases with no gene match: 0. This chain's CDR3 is CAWSGQGDTEAFF. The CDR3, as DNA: TGTGCCTGGAGTGGACAGGGGGACACTGAAGCTTTCTTT.

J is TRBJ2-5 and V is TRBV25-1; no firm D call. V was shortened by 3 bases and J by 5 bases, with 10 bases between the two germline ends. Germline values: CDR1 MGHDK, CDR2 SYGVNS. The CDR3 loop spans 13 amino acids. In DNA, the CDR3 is TGTGCCAGCAGTGAGTCAGTGGGGGAGACCCAGTACTTC. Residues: CASSESVGETQYF.